What follows are 2 T cell receptor beta chains derived from one specimen sequenced in a study of OX40 agonist ivuxolimab in advanced cancers. Sequencing was performed with immunoSEQ multiplex PCR; in TCRdb, only in-frame clones are kept and a portion is missing. The sample includes tens of thousands of clones, 65% to 90% of them seen just once. Sequencing was performed on CD4+ or CD8+ T cells sorted from blood, taken in a trial of the OX40 agonist ivuxolimab. Receptors originate from an adult with an advanced solid tumor such as melanoma, head and neck, liver or kidney cancer.

This chain connects TRBV5-1 to TRBJ2-2, with D perhaps given as TRBD1 or TRBD2 (5 bases each). V lost 4 bases to trimming and J lost 2 bases, with 15 bases between them. Germline loops: CDR1 SGHRS, CDR2 YFSETQ. There are 16 residues in the CDR3. CDR3 amino acids: CASSRPGATNTGELFF. The CDR3 DNA reads as TGCGCCAGCAGCCGTCCCGGGGCCACAAACACCGGGGAGCTGTTTTTT. Using reference TRBV5-1 and TRBJ2-2 for the parts outside the CDR3, the full variable domain is KAGVTQTPRYLIKTRGQQVTLSCSPISGHRSVSWYQQTPGQGLQFLFEYFSETQRNKGNFPGRFSGRQFSNSRSEMNVSTLELGDSALYLCASSRPGATNTGELFFGEGSRLTVL.

This chain links TRBV11-2 with TRBJ1-4; D gene uncertain. The CDR3 is made up of 15 amino acids. Germline V CDR1 and CDR2: SGHAT, FQNNGV. With 3 bases removed from V and 5 bases from J, the gap between germline ends came to 13 bases. The CDR3 DNA reads TGTGCCAGCAGCTTCCGGGGATCGCCGAATGAAAAACTGTTTTTT. Its translation is CASSFRGSPNEKLFF.